Listed below are T cell receptor beta chains from one sample, sequenced in a study of regulatory T cells in long-lasting Graves disease. TCRdb recomputed calls from the multiplex PCR reads with MiXCR, one row per CDR3 protein. The table includes 300,000 to 500,000 distinct CDR3 sequences, less than 25% detected once. The sequencing used peripheral blood mononuclear cells (PBMCs), collected when the disease was refractory, from a patient treated with antithyroid drugs. These receptors originate from a female donor with Graves disease. The CDR3 runs from the conserved cysteine through the conserved F or W. The D gene is left open where the match is weak. Some rows have no size entry. The others give once, few or many, or a class for an expanded clone.

TRBV29-1	TRBJ2-7	.	.	CSVARHGTESTYEQYF	TGCAGCGTAGCCCGACACGGGACTGAGTCTACCTACGAGCAGTACTTC
TRBV7-2	TRBJ1-2	many	.	CASSLDWGANYGYTF	TGTGCCAGCAGCTTAGATTGGGGAGCTAACTATGGCTACACCTTC
TRBV20-1	TRBJ2-7	.	TRBD1	CSANRDRAYEQYF	TGCAGTGCCAACCGGGACAGAGCCTACGAGCAGTACTTC
TRBV4-2	TRBJ2-7	.	TRBD2	CASSQELAGPYEQYF	TGTGCCAGCAGCCAAGAGCTAGCGGGTCCCTACGAGCAGTACTTC
TRBV14	TRBJ1-1	many	.	CASSLKTRPAEAFF	TGTGCCAGCAGCCTAAAGACGCGACCCGCTGAAGCTTTCTTT
TRBV3-2	TRBJ1-2	few	.	CASSQVTPNYGYTF	TGTGCCAGCAGCCAAGTGACTCCTAACTATGGCTACACCTTC
TRBV28	TRBJ1-4	many	.	CASTTRGGVEKLFF	TGTGCCAGCACCACTCGCGGGGGGGTTGAAAAACTGTTTTTT
TRBV7-8	TRBJ2-2	few	TRBD2	CASSFKREVNTGELFF	TGTGCCAGCAGCTTTAAGCGGGAGGTTAACACCGGGGAGCTGTTTTTT
TRBV20-1	TRBJ2-7	.	TRBD1	CSATSGQDYEQYF	TGCAGTGCCACTTCGGGACAGGACTACGAGCAGTACTTC
TRBV7-3	TRBJ1-2	many	TRBD1	CASSSGQGGYGYTF	TGTGCCAGCAGCTCGGGACAGGGAGGCTATGGCTACACCTTC
TRBV7-2	TRBJ2-7	many	.	CASSLRRGYEQYF	TGTGCCAGCAGCTTGCGCCGTGGTTACGAGCAGTACTTC
TRBV12-3/TRBV12-4	TRBJ2-2	many	TRBD2	CASQGTSGSTGELFF	TGTGCCAGCCAGGGGACTAGCGGGAGTACCGGGGAGCTGTTTTTT
TRBV27	TRBJ1-2	many	TRBD1	CASSSGQGVYGYTF	TGTGCCAGCAGTTCGGGACAGGGGGTTTATGGCTACACCTTC
TRBV19	TRBJ2-7	.	.	CASSIGKSLEQYF	TGTGCCAGTAGTATCGGCAAAAGTCTCGAGCAGTACTTC
TRBV25-1	TRBJ2-7	.	.	CASSESGGGFDEQYF	TGTGCCAGCAGTGAATCGGGAGGGGGCTTTGACGAGCAGTACTTC
TRBV7-8	TRBJ2-7	many	.	CASSLPGSSYEQYF	TGTGCCAGCAGCTTACCCGGCAGTTCTTACGAGCAGTACTTC
TRBV19	TRBJ1-5	few	.	CASSSQGHRVGNQPQHF	TGTGCCAGTAGTTCCCAAGGCCACAGGGTGGGCAATCAGCCCCAGCATTTT
TRBV12-5	TRBJ2-5	many	TRBD1	CASGGTGTETQYF	TGTGCTAGTGGGGGGACAGGGACGGAGACCCAGTACTTC
TRBV2	TRBJ2-7	many	.	CASSEFDEQYF	TGTGCCAGCAGTGAATTTGACGAGCAGTACTTC
TRBV2	TRBJ2-1	.	TRBD2	CASSAPGAGAITSYNEQFF	TGTGCCAGCTCGGCCCCAGGAGCGGGAGCTATCACAAGCTACAATGAGCAGTTCTTC
TRBV19	TRBJ1-2	many	TRBD1	CASSPDRANYGYTF	TGTGCCAGTAGTCCGGACAGGGCCAACTATGGCTACACCTTC
TRBV20-1	TRBJ2-7	many	.	CSARDLAVGGFYEQYF	TGCAGTGCTAGAGATTTAGCGGTGGGGGGTTTCTACGAGCAGTACTTC
TRBV2	TRBJ2-1	many	.	CASSKPFLDEQFF	TGTGCCAGCAGTAAACCGTTTTTGGATGAGCAGTTCTTC
TRBV10-3	TRBJ2-5	many	TRBD2	CAISETQNPGLADQETQYF	TGTGCCATCAGTGAAACCCAAAACCCGGGACTAGCGGACCAAGAGACCCAGTACTTC
TRBV20-1	TRBJ1-2	few	TRBD1	CSARDLDRGVEGYTF	TGCAGTGCTAGAGATCTCGACAGGGGCGTGGAGGGCTACACCTTC
TRBV14	TRBJ2-7	.	TRBD1	CASSQGQTYSYEQYF	TGTGCCAGCAGCCAGGGACAGACTTACTCCTACGAGCAGTACTTC
TRBV29-1	TRBJ1-1	.	.	CSVGMGGNTEAFF	TGCAGCGTTGGGATGGGGGGGAACACTGAAGCTTTCTTT
TRBV7-2	TRBJ2-2	many	.	CASSLEVILYTGELFF	TGTGCCAGCAGCTTAGAGGTCATCCTCTACACCGGGGAGCTGTTTTTT
TRBV28	TRBJ2-7	many	.	CASSLGDFTYEQYF	TGTGCCAGCAGTTTAGGGGACTTTACCTACGAGCAGTACTTC